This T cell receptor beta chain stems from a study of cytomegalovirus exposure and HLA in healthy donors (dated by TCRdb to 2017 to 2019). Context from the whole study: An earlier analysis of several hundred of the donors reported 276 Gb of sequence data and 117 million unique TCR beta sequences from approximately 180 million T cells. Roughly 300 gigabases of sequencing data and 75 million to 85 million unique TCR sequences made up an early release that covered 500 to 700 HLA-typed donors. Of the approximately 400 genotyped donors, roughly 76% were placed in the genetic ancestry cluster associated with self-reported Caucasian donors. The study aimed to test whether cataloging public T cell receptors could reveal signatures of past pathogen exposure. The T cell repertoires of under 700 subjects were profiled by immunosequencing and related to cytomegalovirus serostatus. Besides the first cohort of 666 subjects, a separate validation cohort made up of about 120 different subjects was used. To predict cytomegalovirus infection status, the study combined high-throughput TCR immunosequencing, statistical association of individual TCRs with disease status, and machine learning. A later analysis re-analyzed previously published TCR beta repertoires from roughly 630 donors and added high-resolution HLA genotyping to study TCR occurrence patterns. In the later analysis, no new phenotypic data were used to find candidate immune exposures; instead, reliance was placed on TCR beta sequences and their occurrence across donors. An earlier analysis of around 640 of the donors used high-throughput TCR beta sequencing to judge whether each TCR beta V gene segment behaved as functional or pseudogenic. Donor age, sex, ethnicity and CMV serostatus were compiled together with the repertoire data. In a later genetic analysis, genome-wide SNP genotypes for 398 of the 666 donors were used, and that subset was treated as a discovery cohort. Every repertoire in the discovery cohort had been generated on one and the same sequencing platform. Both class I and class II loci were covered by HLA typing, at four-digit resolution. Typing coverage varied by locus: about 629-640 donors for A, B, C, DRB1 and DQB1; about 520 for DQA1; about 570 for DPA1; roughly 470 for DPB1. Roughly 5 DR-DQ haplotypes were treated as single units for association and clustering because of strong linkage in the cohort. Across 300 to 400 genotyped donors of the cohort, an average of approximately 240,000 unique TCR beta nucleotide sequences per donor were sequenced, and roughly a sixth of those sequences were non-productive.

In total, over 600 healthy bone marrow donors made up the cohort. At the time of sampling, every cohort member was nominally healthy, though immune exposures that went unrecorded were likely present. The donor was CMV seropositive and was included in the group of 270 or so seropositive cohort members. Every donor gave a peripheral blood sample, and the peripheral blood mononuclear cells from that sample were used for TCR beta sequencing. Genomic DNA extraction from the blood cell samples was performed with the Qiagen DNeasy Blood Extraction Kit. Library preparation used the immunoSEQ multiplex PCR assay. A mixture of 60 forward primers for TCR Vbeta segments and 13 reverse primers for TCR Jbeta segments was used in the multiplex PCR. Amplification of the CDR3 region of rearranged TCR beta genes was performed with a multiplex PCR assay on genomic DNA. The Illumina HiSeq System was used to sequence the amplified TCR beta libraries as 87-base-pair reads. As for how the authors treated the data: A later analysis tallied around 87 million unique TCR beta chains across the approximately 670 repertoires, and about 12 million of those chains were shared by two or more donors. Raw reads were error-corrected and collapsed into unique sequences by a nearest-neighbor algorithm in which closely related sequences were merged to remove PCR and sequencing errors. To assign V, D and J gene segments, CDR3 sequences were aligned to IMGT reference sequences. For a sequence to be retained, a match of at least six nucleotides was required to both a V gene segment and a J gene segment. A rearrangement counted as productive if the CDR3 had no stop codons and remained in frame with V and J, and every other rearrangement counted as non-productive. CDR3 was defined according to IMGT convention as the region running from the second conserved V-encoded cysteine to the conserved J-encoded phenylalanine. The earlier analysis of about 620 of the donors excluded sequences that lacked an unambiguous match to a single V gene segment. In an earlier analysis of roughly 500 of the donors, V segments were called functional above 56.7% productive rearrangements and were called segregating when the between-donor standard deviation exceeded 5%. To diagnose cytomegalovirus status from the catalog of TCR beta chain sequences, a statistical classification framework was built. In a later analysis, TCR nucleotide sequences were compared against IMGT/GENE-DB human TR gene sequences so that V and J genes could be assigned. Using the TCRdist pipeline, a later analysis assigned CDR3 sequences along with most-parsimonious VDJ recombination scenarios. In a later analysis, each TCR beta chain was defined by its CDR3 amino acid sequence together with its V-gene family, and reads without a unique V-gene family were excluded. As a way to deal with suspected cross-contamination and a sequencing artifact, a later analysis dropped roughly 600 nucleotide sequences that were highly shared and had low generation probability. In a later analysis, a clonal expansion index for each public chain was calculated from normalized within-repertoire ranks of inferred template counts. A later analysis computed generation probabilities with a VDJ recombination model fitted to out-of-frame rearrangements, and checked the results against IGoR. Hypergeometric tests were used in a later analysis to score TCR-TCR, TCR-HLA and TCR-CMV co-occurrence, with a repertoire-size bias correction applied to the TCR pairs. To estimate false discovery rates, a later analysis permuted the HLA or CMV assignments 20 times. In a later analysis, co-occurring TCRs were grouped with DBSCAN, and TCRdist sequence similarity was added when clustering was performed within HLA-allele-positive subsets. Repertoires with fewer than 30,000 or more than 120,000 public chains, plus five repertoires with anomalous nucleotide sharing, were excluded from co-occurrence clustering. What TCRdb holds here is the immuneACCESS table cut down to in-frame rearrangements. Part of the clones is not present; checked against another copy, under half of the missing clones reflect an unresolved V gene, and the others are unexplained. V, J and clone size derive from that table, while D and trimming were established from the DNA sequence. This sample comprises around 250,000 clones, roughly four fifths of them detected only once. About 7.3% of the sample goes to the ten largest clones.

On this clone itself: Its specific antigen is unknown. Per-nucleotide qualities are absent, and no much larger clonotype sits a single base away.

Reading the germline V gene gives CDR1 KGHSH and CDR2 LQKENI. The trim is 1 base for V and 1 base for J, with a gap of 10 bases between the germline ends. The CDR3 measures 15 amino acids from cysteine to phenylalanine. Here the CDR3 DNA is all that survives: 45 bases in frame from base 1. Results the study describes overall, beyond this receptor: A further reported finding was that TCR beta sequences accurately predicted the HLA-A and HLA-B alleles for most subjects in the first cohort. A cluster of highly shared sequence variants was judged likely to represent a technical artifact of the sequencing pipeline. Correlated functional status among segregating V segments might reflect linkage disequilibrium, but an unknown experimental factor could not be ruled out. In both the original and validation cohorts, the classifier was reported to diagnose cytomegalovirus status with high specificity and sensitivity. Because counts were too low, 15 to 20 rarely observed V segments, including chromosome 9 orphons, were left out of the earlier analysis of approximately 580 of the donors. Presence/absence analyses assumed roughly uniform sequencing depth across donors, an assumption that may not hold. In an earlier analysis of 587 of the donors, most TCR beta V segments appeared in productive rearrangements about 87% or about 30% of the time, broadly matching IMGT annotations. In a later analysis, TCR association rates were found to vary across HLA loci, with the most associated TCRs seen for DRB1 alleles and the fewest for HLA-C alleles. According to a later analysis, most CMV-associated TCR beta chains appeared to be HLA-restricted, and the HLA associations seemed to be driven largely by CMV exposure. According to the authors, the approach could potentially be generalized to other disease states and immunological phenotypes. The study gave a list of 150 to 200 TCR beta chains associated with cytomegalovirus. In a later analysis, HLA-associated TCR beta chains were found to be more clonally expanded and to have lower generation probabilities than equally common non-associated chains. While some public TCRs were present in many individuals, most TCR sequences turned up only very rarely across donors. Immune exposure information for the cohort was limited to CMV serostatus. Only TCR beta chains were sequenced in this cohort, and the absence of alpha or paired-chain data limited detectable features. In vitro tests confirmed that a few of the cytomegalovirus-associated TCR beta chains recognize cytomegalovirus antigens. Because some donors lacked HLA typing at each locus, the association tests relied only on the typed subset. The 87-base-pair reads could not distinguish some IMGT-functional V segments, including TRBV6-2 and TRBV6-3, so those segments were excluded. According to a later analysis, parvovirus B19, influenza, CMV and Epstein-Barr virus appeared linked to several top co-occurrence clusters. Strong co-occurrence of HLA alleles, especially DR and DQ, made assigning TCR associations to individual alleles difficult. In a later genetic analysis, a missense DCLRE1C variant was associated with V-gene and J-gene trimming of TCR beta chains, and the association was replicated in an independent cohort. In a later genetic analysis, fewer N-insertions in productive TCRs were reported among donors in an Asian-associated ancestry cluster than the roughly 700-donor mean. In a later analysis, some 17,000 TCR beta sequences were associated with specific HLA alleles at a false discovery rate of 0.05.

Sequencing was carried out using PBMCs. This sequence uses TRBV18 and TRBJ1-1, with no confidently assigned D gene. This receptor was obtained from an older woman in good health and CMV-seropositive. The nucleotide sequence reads TGTGCCAGCTCACCACTAACGGCGGGGAACACTGAAGCTTTCTTT. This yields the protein CASSPLTAGNTEAFF.